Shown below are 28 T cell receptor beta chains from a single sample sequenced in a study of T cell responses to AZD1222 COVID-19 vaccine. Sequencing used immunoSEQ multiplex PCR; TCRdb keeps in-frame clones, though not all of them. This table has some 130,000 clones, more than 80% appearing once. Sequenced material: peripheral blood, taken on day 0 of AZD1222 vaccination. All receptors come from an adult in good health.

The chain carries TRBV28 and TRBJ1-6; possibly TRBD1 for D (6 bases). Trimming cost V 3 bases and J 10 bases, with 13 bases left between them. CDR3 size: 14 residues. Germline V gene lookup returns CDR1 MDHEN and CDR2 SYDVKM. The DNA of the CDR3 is TGTGCCAGCAGTTTCACAGGGTCGGGATCACCCCTCCACTTT. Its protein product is CASSFTGSGSPLHF. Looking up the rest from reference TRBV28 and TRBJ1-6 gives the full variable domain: DVKVTQSSRYLVKRTGEKVFLECVQDMDHENMFWYRQDPGLGLRLIYFSYDVKMKEKGDIPEGYSVSREKKERFSLILESASTNQTSMYLCASSFTGSGSPLHFGNGTRLTVT.

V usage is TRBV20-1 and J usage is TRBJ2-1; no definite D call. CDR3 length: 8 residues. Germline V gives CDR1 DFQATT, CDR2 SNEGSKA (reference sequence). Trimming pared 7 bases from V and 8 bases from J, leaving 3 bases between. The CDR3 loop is CSVDEQFF. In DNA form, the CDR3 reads TGCAGTGTGGATGAGCAGTTCTTC.

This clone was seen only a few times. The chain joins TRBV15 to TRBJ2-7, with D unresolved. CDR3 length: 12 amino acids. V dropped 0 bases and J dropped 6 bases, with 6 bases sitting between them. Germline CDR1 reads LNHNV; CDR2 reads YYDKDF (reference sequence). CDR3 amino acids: CATSREKGEQYF. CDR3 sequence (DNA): TGTGCCACCAGCAGAGAAAAGGGCGAGCAGTACTTC.

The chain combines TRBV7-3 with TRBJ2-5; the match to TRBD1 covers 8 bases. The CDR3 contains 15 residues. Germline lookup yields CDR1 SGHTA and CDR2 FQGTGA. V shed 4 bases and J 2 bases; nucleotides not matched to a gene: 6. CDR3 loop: CASSSTTGVQETQYF. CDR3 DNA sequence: TGTGCCAGCAGCTCCACGACAGGGGTTCAAGAGACCCAGTACTTC.

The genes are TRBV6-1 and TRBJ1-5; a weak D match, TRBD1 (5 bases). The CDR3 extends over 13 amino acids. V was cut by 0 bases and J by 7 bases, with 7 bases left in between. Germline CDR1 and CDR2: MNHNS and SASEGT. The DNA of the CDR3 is TGTGCCAGCAGTGAAGCCAGGGCACAGCCCCAGCATTTT. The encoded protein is CASSEARAQPQHF.

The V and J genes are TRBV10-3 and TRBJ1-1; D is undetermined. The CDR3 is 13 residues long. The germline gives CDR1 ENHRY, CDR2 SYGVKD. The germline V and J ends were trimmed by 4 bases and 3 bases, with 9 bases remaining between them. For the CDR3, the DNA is TGTGCCATCAGTGCTGACCGTTACACTGAAGCTTTCTTT. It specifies CAISADRYTEAFF.

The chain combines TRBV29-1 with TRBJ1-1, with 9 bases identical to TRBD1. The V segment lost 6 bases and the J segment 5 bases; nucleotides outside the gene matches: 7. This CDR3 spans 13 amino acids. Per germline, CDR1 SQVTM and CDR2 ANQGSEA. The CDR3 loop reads CSVPTGGGTEAFF. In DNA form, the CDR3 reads TGCAGCGTCCCGACAGGGGGAGGAACTGAAGCTTTCTTT.

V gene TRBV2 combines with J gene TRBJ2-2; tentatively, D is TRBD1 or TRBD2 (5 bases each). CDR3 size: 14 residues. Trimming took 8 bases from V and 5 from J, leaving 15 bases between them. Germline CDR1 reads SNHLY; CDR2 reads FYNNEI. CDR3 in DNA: TGTGCCAGCTTTAGGGGAGTAGGAACCGGGGAGCTGTTTTTT. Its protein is CASFRGVGTGELFF.

The CDR3 loop reads CASSLSYTEAFF. The CDR3 DNA is TGTGCCAGCAGTTTATCCTACACTGAAGCTTTCTTT. This chain uses TRBV28 with TRBJ1-1, with D unresolved. Germline V gives CDR1 MDHEN, CDR2 SYDVKM. The ends were cut back, 1 base at V and 3 bases at J, with 3 bases in the middle. The CDR3 is 12 amino acids.

The CDR3 protein is CATGGQATYTGELFF. Here the CDR3 DNA reads TGTGCCACAGGGGGACAGGCCACTTACACCGGGGAGCTGTTTTTT. The rearrangement links TRBV2 to TRBJ2-2, with 8 nucleotides matching TRBD1. V was clipped by 10 bases and J by 3 bases; unmatched bases: 10. The CDR3 covers 15 residues. Germline-derived CDR1 and CDR2 are SNHLY and FYNNEI.

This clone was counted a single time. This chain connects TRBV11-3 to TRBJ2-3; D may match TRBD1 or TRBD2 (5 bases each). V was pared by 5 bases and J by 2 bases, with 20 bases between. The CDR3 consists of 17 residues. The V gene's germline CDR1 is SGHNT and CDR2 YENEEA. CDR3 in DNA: TGTGCCAGCAGCCCATCTCGTTCCGGGACCATCACAGATACGCAGTATTTT. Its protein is CASSPSRSGTITDTQYF.

The CDR3 DNA reads TGTGCCAGCAGTTTACTCCCTGACAGGGCGTCCCAGCATTTT. This sequence encodes CASSLLPDRASQHF. The chain couples TRBV27 to TRBJ1-5, with 7 bases aligning to TRBD1. The V gene's germline CDR1 is MNHEY and CDR2 SMNVEV (reference sequence). CDR3 size: 14 residues. Trimming removed 2 bases from V and 11 bases from J; junction bases left unmatched: 9.

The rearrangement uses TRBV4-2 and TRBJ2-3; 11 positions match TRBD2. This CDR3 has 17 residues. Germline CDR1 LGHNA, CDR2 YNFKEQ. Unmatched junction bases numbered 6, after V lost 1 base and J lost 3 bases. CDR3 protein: CASSQVLAGGPTDTQYF. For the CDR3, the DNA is TGTGCCAGCAGCCAAGTATTAGCGGGGGGGCCGACAGATACGCAGTATTTT.

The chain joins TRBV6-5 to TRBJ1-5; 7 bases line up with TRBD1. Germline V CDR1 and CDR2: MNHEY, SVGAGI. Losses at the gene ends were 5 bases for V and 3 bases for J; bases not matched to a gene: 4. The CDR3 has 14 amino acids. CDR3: CASSPQGSNQPQHF. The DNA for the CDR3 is TGTGCCAGCAGTCCACAGGGGTCCAATCAGCCCCAGCATTTT.

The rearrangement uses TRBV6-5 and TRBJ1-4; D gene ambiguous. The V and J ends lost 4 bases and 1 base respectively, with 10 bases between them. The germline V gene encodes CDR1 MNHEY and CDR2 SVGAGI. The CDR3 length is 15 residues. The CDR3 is CASSSLSLTNEKLFF. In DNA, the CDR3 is TGTGCCAGCAGTTCTCTAAGTCTAACTAATGAAAAACTGTTTTTT.

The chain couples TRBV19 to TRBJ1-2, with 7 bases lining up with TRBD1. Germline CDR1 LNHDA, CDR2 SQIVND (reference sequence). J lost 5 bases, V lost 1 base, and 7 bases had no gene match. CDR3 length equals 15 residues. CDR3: CASSIGGQSLYGYTF. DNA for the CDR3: TGTGCCAGTAGTATAGGGGGACAGAGTCTATATGGCTACACCTTC.

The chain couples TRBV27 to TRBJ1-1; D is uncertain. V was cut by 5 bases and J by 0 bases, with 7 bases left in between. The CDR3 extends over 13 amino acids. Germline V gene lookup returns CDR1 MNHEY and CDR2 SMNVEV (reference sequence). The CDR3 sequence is CASSLNMNTEAFF. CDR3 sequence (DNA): TGTGCCAGCAGTCTGAATATGAACACTGAAGCTTTCTTT.

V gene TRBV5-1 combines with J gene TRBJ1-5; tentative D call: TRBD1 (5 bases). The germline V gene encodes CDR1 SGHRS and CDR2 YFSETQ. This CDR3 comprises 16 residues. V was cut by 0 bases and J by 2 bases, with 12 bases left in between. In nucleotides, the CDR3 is TGCGCCAGCAGCTTGGCCCCAGGGTCGGGCAATCAGCCCCAGCATTTT. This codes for CASSLAPGSGNQPQHF.

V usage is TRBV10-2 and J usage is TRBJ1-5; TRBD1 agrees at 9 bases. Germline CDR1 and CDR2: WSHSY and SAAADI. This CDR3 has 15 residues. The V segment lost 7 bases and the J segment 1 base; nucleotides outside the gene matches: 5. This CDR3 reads CASNGQGTSNQPQHF. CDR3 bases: TGCGCCAGCAATGGACAGGGGACGAGCAATCAGCCCCAGCATTTT.

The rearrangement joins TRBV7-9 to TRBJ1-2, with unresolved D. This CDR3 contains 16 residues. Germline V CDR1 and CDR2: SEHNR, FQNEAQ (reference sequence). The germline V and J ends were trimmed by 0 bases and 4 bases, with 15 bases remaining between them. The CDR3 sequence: CASSLARTEASYGYTF. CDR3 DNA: TGTGCCAGCAGCTTAGCGAGGACGGAGGCTTCCTATGGCTACACCTTC.

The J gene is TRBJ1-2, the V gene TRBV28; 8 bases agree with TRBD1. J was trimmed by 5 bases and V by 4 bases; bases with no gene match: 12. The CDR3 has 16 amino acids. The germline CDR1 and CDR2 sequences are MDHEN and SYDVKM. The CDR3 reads CASSSFGDRFGYGYTF. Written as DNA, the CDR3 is TGTGCCAGCAGTTCATTTGGGGACAGGTTTGGGTATGGCTACACCTTC.

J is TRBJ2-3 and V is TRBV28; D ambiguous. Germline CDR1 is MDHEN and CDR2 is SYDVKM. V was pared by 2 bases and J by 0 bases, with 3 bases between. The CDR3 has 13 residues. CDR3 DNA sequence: TGTGCCAGCAGTTTACCTAGCACAGATACGCAGTATTTT. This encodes CASSLPSTDTQYF.

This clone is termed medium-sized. CDR3 DNA sequence: TGTGCCAGCAGTTTACCGCACACCATATATTTT. Its translation is CASSLPHTIYF. The V and J genes are TRBV12-3 or TRBV12-4 and TRBJ1-3; unclear D gene. The CDR3 contains 11 residues. V lost 2 bases and J 8 bases, leaving 4 bases between the germline ends.

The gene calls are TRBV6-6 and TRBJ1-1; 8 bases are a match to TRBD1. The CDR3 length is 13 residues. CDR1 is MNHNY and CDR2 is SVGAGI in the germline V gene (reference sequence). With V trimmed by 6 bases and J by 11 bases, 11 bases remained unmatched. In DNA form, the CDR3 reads TGTGCCAGCAGGCCCGGGACAGGCTGGACCGCTTTCTTT. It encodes CASRPGTGWTAFF.

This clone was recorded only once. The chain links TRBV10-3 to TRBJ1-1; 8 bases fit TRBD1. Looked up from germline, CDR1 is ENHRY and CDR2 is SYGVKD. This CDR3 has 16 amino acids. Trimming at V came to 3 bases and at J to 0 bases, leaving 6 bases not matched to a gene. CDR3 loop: CAISDGQGKLNTEAFF. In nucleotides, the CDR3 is TGTGCCATCAGTGATGGACAGGGCAAATTGAACACTGAAGCTTTCTTT.

CDR3 coding DNA: TGTGCCAGCAGTTACCGAGACGGGCAAACCTACGAGCAGTACTTC. Translating it yields CASSYRDGQTYEQYF. The chain recombines TRBV6-5 with TRBJ2-7; D gene ambiguous. V dropped 2 bases and J dropped 2 bases, with 13 bases sitting between them. CDR1 and CDR2 from the germline V gene are MNHEY and SVGAGI. This CDR3 spans 15 amino acids.

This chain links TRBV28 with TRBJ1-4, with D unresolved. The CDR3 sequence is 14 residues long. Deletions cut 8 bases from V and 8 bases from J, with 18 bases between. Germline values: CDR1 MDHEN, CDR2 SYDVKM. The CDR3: CASHLTGAGEKLFF. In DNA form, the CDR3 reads TGTGCCAGCCACCTAACCGGCGCGGGGGAAAAACTGTTTTTT.

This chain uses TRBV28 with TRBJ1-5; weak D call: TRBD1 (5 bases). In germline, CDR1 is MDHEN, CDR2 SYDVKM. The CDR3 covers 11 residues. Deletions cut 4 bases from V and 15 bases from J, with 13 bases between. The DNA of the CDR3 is TGTGCCAGCAGTTCCCGGGACCTAACGCATTTT. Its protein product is CASSSRDLTHF.